A selection of T cell receptor beta chains follows, all from one sample in a study of OX40 agonist ivuxolimab in advanced cancers. Using immunoSEQ multiplex PCR, the repertoire was profiled, and TCRdb retains in-frame clones only, with some absent. The repertoire holds 94,000 or so clones, about 80% seen once, with about 6% in the top ten. The specimen was CD4+ or CD8+ T cells sorted from blood, collected in a trial of the OX40 agonist ivuxolimab. Every receptor here comes from an adult with an advanced solid tumor such as melanoma, head and neck, liver or kidney cancer. Each CDR3 is given with its conserved first and last residue. Each record gives: V gene, J gene, CDR3 protein.

V: TRBV27; J: TRBJ2-1; CDR3: CASSIPGLAGGINEQFF
V: TRBV4-3; J: TRBJ1-6; CDR3: CASSQEGTDDNSPLHF
V: TRBV5-6; J: TRBJ1-2; CDR3: CASSLAPGGRGYTF
V: TRBV5-1; J: TRBJ2-7; CDR3: CASSLTGTYEQYF
V: TRBV29-1; J: TRBJ1-4; CDR3: CSVGQLPEKLFF
V: TRBV5-1; J: TRBJ2-1; CDR3: CASSLGTGEIWIF
V: TRBV2; J: TRBJ1-2; CDR3: CASSEALDAVFNYGYTF
V: TRBV5-1; J: TRBJ2-3; CDR3: CASSRDTATDTQYF
V: TRBV5-4; J: TRBJ2-2; CDR3: CASSFGGPNTGELFF
V: TRBV19; J: TRBJ2-7; CDR3: CASSHPWGNSYEQYF
V: TRBV12-5; J: TRBJ1-5; CDR3: CASGPRTGANQPQHF
V: TRBV29-1; J: TRBJ1-3; CDR3: CSVATGNDAGNTIYF
V: TRBV6-5; J: TRBJ2-7; CDR3: CASSYGQQGPYEQYF
V: TRBV27; J: TRBJ1-1; CDR3: CATSVGQKNTEAFF
V: TRBV5-1; J: TRBJ1-2; CDR3: CASSLEGHNYGYTF
V: TRBV5-6; J: TRBJ1-6; CDR3: CASSAGQGASVSPLHF
V: TRBV5-6; J: TRBJ2-3; CDR3: CASSWGQPTDTQYF
V: TRBV7-9; J: TRBJ1-1; CDR3: CASSLGDRGGAFF
V: TRBV6-6; J: TRBJ2-1; CDR3: CASSFGEYNEQFF
V: TRBV12-5; J: TRBJ2-2; CDR3: CASGLDLNTGELFF
V: TRBV5-5; J: TRBJ1-4; CDR3: CASSLGRGNEKLFF
V: TRBV30; J: TRBJ2-2; CDR3: CAWSAPGGGFGELFF
V: TRBV10-1; J: TRBJ2-5; CDR3: CASSESGATETQYF
V: TRBV7-7; J: TRBJ2-7; CDR3: CASSLAASATYEQYF
V: TRBV9; J: TRBJ2-3; CDR3: CASSAWGGTSTDTQYF
V: TRBV2; J: TRBJ1-2; CDR3: CASSAYFDGYTF
V: TRBV30; J: TRBJ1-5; CDR3: CAWSAFVGQPQHF
V: TRBV18; J: TRBJ2-3; CDR3: CASSPGTAPTDTQYF
V: TRBV6-5; J: TRBJ2-7; CDR3: CASSAPTYAGYEQYF
V: TRBV7-9; J: TRBJ2-3; CDR3: CASSLAGVTDTQYF
V: TRBV10-3; J: TRBJ2-1; CDR3: CAISEREGNEQFF
V: TRBV13; J: TRBJ2-7; CDR3: CASSSGQGSYEQYF
V: TRBV7-9; J: TRBJ2-1; CDR3: CASSSGKTGIDEQFF
V: TRBV7-8; J: TRBJ1-1; CDR3: CASSLYSGRGRSGLDTEAFF
V: TRBV7-6; J: TRBJ1-2; CDR3: CASSLGATHYGYTF
V: TRBV13; J: TRBJ1-3; CDR3: CASSLSTSGNTIYF
V: TRBV29-1; J: TRBJ2-3; CDR3: CSVEDLLGDTQYF
V: TRBV19; J: TRBJ2-3; CDR3: CASSIGGAGTDTQYF
V: TRBV15; J: TRBJ1-2; CDR3: CATSRDQYRGGYTF
V: TRBV4-2; J: TRBJ1-1; CDR3: CASSRQGLNTEAFF
V: TRBV11-1; J: TRBJ2-2; CDR3: CASSSDFANTGELFF
V: TRBV2; J: TRBJ1-2; CDR3: CASSEGAASF
V: TRBV12-5; J: TRBJ2-1; CDR3: CASGLATGTSGNEQFF
V: TRBV6-5; J: TRBJ1-2; CDR3: CASSNPTGNGYTF
V: TRBV6-4; J: TRBJ2-3; CDR3: CASKPRTKYTDTQYF
V: TRBV27; J: TRBJ2-1; CDR3: CASSFRGGNEQFF
V: TRBV7-9; J: TRBJ1-1; CDR3: CASSNRNTEAFF
V: TRBV15; J: TRBJ2-7; CDR3: CATSDGDSYEQYF
V: TRBV28; J: TRBJ2-5; CDR3: CASSLQRLRETQYF